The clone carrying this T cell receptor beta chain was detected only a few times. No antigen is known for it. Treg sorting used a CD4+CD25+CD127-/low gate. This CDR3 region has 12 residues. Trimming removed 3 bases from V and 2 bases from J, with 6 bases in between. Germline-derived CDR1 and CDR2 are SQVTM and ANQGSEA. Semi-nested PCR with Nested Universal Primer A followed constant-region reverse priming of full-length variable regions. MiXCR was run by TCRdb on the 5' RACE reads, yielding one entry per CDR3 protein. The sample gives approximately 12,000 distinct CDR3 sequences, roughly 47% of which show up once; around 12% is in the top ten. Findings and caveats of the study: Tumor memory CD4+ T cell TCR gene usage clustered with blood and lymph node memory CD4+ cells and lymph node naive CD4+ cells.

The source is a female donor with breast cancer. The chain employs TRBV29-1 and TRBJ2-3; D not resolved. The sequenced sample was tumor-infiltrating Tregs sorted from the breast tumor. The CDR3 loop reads CSVDTDTDTQYF. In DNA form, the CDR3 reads TGCAGCGTTGACACCGACACAGATACGCAGTATTTT.